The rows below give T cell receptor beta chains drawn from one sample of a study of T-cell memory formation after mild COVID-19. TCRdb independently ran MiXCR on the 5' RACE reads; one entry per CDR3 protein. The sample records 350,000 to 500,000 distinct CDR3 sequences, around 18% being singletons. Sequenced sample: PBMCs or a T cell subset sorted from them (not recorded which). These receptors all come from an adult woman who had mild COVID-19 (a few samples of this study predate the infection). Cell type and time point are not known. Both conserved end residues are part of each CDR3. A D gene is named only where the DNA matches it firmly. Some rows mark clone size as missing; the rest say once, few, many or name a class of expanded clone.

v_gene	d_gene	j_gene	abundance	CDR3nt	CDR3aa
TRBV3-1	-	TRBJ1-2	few	TGTGCCAGCAGCCCCACCCCCGGACATTTTGGATATGGCTACACCTTC	CASSPTPGHFGYGYTF
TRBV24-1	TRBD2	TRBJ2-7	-	TGTGCCACCAGTGACCCGACTAGCGGGAACCGCTACGAGCAGTACTTC	CATSDPTSGNRYEQYF
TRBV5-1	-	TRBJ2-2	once	TGCGCCAGCAACCTGCACTTAGTGACATGTGGGACCGGGGAGCTGTTTTTT	CASNLHLVTCGTGELFF
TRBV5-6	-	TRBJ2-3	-	TGTGCCAGCAGCTTCGGGACCCCAGATACGCAGTATTTT	CASSFGTPDTQYF
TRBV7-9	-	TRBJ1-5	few	TGTGCCAGCAGCGGCCAGGGGCTTCAGCCCCAGCATTTT	CASSGQGLQPQHF
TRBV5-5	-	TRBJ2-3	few	TGTGCCAGCAGCTCGCCTATGGGGTGGGAGAGCACAGATACGCAGTATTTT	CASSSPMGWESTDTQYF
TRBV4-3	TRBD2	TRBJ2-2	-	TGCGCCAGCGGCGGGGGGGAGGAGAACACCGGGGAGCTGTTTTTT	CASGGGEENTGELFF
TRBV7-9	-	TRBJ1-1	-	TGTGCCAGCAGCTTACGATCCACTGAAGCTTTCTTT	CASSLRSTEAFF
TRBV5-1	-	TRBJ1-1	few	TGCGCCAGCAGCCTTAGGAACCCGGAGAACACTGAAGCTTTCTTT	CASSLRNPENTEAFF
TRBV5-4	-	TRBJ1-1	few	TGTGCCAGCAGCTTAAGGGACGGAGTGAACACTGAAGCTTTCTTT	CASSLRDGVNTEAFF
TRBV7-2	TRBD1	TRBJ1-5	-	TGTGCCAGCAGCTTAGCTTGGGGACAGGGGTTTGGTCAGCCCCAGCATTTT	CASSLAWGQGFGQPQHF
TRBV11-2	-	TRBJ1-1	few	TGTGCCAGCAGCTACGGGACACTGAACACTGAAGCTTTCTTT	CASSYGTLNTEAFF
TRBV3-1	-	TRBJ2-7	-	TGTGCCAGCAGCCAAGGGAATAGGGTCTACGAGCAGTACTTC	CASSQGNRVYEQYF
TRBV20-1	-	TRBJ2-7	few	TGCAGTGCTAGAGATGAGGCCAGGCCGTCCTACGAGCAGTACTTC	CSARDEARPSYEQYF